These 26 T cell receptor beta chains were sequenced from one sample in a study of shared clonotypes between healthy human individuals. Generated by immunoSEQ multiplex PCR, the TCRdb table keeps only in-frame clones and is missing some. The sample carries millions of clones, 90% to 95% recorded once. The sequenced material came from naive CD4+ T cells sorted from blood. The sample's subset: CD45RA+ positively selected. The receptor set was obtained from a man between 18 and 29 years old in good health.

The gene calls are TRBV9 and TRBJ1-4; 8 nucleotides line up with TRBD1. Germline V gives CDR1 SGDLS, CDR2 YYNGEE. V lost 2 bases to trimming and J lost 3 bases; unmatched junction nucleotides: 3. The CDR3 sequence is 15 residues long. DNA for the CDR3: TGTGCCAGCAGCGTGACAGGGGTCGCTAATGAAAAACTGTTTTTT. This translates into CASSVTGVANEKLFF.

Only a few counts were recorded for this clone. This chain joins TRBV6-4 and TRBJ1-2, with D possibly matching TRBD1 (6 bases). The germline V and J ends were trimmed by 2 bases and 7 bases, with 11 bases remaining between them. Germline CDR1 and CDR2: MRHNA and SNTAGT. The length of the CDR3 is 13 residues. The CDR3 DNA follows: TGTGCCAGCAGTGACGACAGGAGGGGTGGCTACACCTTC. Its protein is CASSDDRRGGYTF.

This clone was picked up one time. The chain employs TRBV5-1 and TRBJ2-1, with TRBD2 identical over 8 bases. Germline V gene sequence: CDR1 SGHRS, CDR2 YFSETQ. CDR3 length: 15 amino acids. V trimming: 0 bases; J trimming: 3 bases; junction bases outside the gene matches: 2. The CDR3 bases are TGCGCCAGCAGCTTGGTCGGGACTAGCTACAATGAGCAGTTCTTC. This codes for CASSLVGTSYNEQFF.

This chain joins TRBV4-1 and TRBJ1-4; possibly TRBD1 for D (5 bases). Per germline, CDR1 MGHRA and CDR2 YSYEKL. V was cut by 4 bases and J by 4 bases, with 13 bases left in between. The CDR3 totals 15 residues. The CDR3 here is CASSRAGTVNEKLFF. CDR3 DNA sequence: TGCGCCAGCAGCCGTGCCGGGACCGTTAATGAAAAACTGTTTTTT.

The CDR3 DNA follows: TGTGCCAGCTCACCACCGTCCCGCTCTGGAAACACCATATATTTT. Translation: CASSPPSRSGNTIYF. This chain links TRBV18 with TRBJ1-3; no definite D call. Trimming pared 0 bases from V and 0 bases from J, leaving 6 bases between. The CDR3 consists of 15 residues. CDR1 and CDR2 (germline): KGHSH, LQKENI.

With regard to this clone: This specimen includes other DNA sequences encoding the same CDR3. The rearrangement uses TRBV18 and TRBJ1-5, with 7 bases lining up with TRBD1. V was pared by 1 base and J by 5 bases, with 2 bases of the junction left unmatched. Germline V gene lookup returns CDR1 KGHSH and CDR2 LQKENI. This CDR3 region has 14 residues. The CDR3 region is CASSPQGADQPQHF. The CDR3 DNA reads as TGTGCCAGCTCACCACAGGGGGCGGATCAGCCCCAGCATTTT.

The chain uses TRBV7-6 and TRBJ2-1; 9 positions agree with TRBD1. This CDR3 is built from 16 residues. The ends lost 1 base at V and 9 bases at J; junction bases unmatched: 10. CDR1 SGHVS and CDR2 FNYEAQ come from the germline V gene. The CDR3 loop reads CASSLGQGELGSEQFF. CDR3 nucleotide sequence: TGTGCCAGCAGCTTAGGACAGGGGGAGCTAGGCAGTGAGCAGTTCTTC.

CDR3 DNA sequence: TGTGCCAGCAGTACCGAAGGGGCCAGCACAGATACGCAGTATTTT. Translation: CASSTEGASTDTQYF. The V gene is TRBV2, the J gene TRBJ2-3, with a weak D call TRBD1 (5 bases). With 5 bases removed from V and 0 bases from J, the gap between germline ends came to 12 bases. This CDR3 region has 15 residues. The germline V gene encodes CDR1 SNHLY and CDR2 FYNNEI.

A note on this clone: This same CDR3 is encoded by further DNA sequences in the sample. The rearrangement uses TRBV30 and TRBJ2-7; D possibly corresponds to TRBD2 (5 bases). This CDR3 comprises 11 residues. CDR1 and CDR2 (germline): GTSNPN, SVGIG (reference sequence). Trimming shortened V by 5 bases and J by 2 bases, and 7 bases separated the two germline ends. The CDR3 region is CAWGSPYEQYF. The DNA of the CDR3 is TGTGCCTGGGGGAGTCCCTACGAGCAGTACTTC.

This clone was counted once. This sequence joins TRBV21-1 and TRBJ1-2. TRBV21-1 is a documented pseudogene. The CDR3 is 20 amino acids. The CDR3 protein is CASSRFIITPIVGFSYGYTF. CDR3 nucleotide sequence: TGTGCCAGCAGCCGCTTTATAATCACCCCGATTGTGGGGTTTTCCTATGGCTACACCTTC.

This rearrangement joins TRBV19 to TRBJ2-7; no clear D gene. This CDR3 is built from 14 residues. With 2 bases removed from V and 4 bases from J, the gap between germline ends came to 12 bases. Looked up from germline, CDR1 is LNHDA and CDR2 is SQIVND (reference sequence). CDR3 amino acids: CASSIREQSYEQYF. The CDR3 nucleotides are TGTGCCAGTAGTATAAGGGAACAGTCATACGAGCAGTACTTC.

V is TRBV9 and J is TRBJ2-3; D ambiguous. V was cut by 1 base and J by 2 bases, with 11 bases left in between. The CDR3 is 15 amino acids. The germline V gene has CDR1 SGDLS and CDR2 YYNGEE. The CDR3 spells CASSVQHTATDTQYF. The CDR3 nucleotides read TGTGCCAGCAGCGTACAACACACAGCCACAGATACGCAGTATTTT.

This chain joins TRBV7-8 and TRBJ1-2; 11 bases are a match to TRBD1. The V gene end was trimmed by 6 bases and the J gene end by 6 bases; junction bases not matched to a gene: 9. Looked up from germline, CDR1 is SGHVS and CDR2 is FQNEAQ. The CDR3 runs to 15 residues. CDR3 residues: CASSQDRGPLHGYTF. Here the CDR3 DNA reads TGTGCCAGCAGTCAGGACAGGGGGCCTCTTCATGGCTACACCTTC.

In DNA, the CDR3 is TGTGCCTGGAGTGGTCACGAGACCCAGTACTTC. This sequence encodes CAWSGHETQYF. The chain has TRBV30 and TRBJ2-5, with D uncertain. Germline loops: CDR1 GTSNPN, CDR2 SVGIG (reference sequence). The CDR3 is 11 amino acids. V lost 1 base, J lost 5 bases, and 5 bases lay in between.

A single count supports this clone. In DNA, the CDR3 is TGTGCCAGCACCCTAGCGGGAGTCTCCTACGAGCAGTACTTC. It codes for CASTLAGVSYEQYF. The chain is built from TRBV7-2 and TRBJ2-7, with 10 bases aligning to TRBD2. The V and J ends lost 7 bases and 0 bases, in that order; junction bases with no gene match: 3. Looked up from germline, CDR1 is SGHTA and CDR2 is FQGNSA. CDR3 size: 14 residues.

The V gene is TRBV5-1, the J gene TRBJ2-7; 9 bases map to TRBD2. The CDR3 length is 16 residues. Germline CDR1 and CDR2: SGHRS and YFSETQ. The J segment lost 3 bases and the V segment lost 4 bases, leaving 11 bases of the junction unmatched. CDR3 amino acids: CASSPERGLAYYEQYF. The DNA for the CDR3 is TGCGCCAGCAGCCCAGAGCGGGGACTAGCTTACTACGAGCAGTACTTC.

The chain joins TRBV7-3 to TRBJ2-3, with 8 bases that match TRBD2. CDR1 and CDR2 from the germline V gene are SGHTA and FQGTGA. The length of the CDR3 is 15 residues. Trimming removed 5 bases from V and 5 bases from J; junction bases left unmatched: 9. In DNA form, the CDR3 reads TGTGCCAGCAGCCCAGACGGGGGGGCCATAGATACGCAGTATTTT. It encodes CASSPDGGAIDTQYF.

A note on this clone: At one end the junction does not follow the germline gene, possibly because of a read error. The gene calls are TRBV11-2 and TRBJ2-7; 11 bases are shared with TRBD2. This CDR3 has 13 amino acids. Germline values: CDR1 SGHAT, CDR2 FQNNGV. Here the CDR3 DNA reads TGTGCCAGCATCCTAGCGGGGGGCATGGTACTGAACTTC. Its protein is CASILAGGMVLNF.

The chain links TRBV5-1 to TRBJ1-4, with 9 bases fitting TRBD1. The CDR3 totals 15 residues. The germline V gene encodes CDR1 SGHRS and CDR2 YFSETQ. V lost 4 bases, J lost 5 bases, and 6 bases stayed unmatched. CDR3 nucleotide sequence: TGCGCCAGCAGCCCGACAGGGGGAGGGAATGAAAAACTGTTTTTT. Translating gives CASSPTGGGNEKLFF. Combining the CDR3 with reference TRBV5-1 and TRBJ1-4 gives the whole variable domain KAGVTQTPRYLIKTRGQQVTLSCSPISGHRSVSWYQQTPGQGLQFLFEYFSETQRNKGNFPGRFSGRQFSNSRSEMNVSTLELGDSALYLCASSPTGGGNEKLFFGSGTQLSVL.

The J gene is TRBJ2-7, the V gene TRBV6-5; a weak D match, TRBD1 (6 bases). Germline lookup yields CDR1 MNHEY and CDR2 SVGAGI. The V and J ends lost 0 bases and 4 bases respectively, with 13 bases between them. The CDR3 runs 15 residues. The CDR3 loop is CASSYSYRAIYEQYF. CDR3 in DNA: TGTGCCAGCAGTTACTCGTACAGGGCGATTTACGAGCAGTACTTC.

The chain links TRBV9 to TRBJ2-1; TRBD1 or TRBD2 may be the D gene (5 bases each). Trimming took off 0 bases at V and 7 bases at J, with 14 bases between the two ends. CDR1 SGDLS and CDR2 YYNGEE come from the germline V gene. The CDR3 extends over 15 amino acids. The CDR3 protein is CASSVEPKGPNEQFF. The CDR3 DNA reads as TGTGCCAGCAGCGTAGAACCAAAGGGACCTAATGAGCAGTTCTTC.

The sample holds one count of this clone. This chain uses TRBV13 with TRBJ2-7; 10 bases match TRBD1. Unmatched junction bases numbered 10, after V lost 5 bases and J lost 6 bases. Germline V CDR1 and CDR2: PRHDT, FYEKMQ (reference sequence). The CDR3 consists of 15 residues. The DNA of the CDR3 is TGTGCCAGCAGCCCGGGACAGGGGCGAGGAGGCGAGCAGTACTTC. Protein sequence: CASSPGQGRGGEQYF.

The chain's CDR3 is CASSYSPYSYEQYF. In DNA, the CDR3 is TGTGCCAGCAGTTACTCCCCCTACTCCTACGAGCAGTACTTC. The V gene is TRBV6-6, the J gene TRBJ2-7; D gene uncertain. V lost 0 bases to trimming and J lost 0 bases, with 6 bases between them. In germline, CDR1 is MNHNY, CDR2 SVGAGI (reference sequence). The CDR3 spans 14 residues.

The CDR3 loop is CASSGKQGITEAFF. CDR3 bases: TGTGCCAGCAGTGGAAAACAGGGGATCACTGAAGCTTTCTTT. This chain connects TRBV6-1 to TRBJ1-1; 7 nucleotides line up with TRBD1. Losses at the gene ends were 4 bases for V and 4 bases for J; bases not matched to a gene: 6. Looked up from germline, CDR1 is MNHNS and CDR2 is SASEGT. The CDR3 is 14 amino acids.

The chain carries TRBV28 and TRBJ1-5, with 12 positions matching TRBD1. The CDR3 runs to 14 residues. Germline CDR1 reads MDHEN; CDR2 reads SYDVKM. CDR3 coding DNA: TGTGGATGCCCGGGACAGGGGGCTTCGGAGCCCCAGCATTTT. Translation gives CGCPGQGASEPQHF.

This clone was observed once. The chain has TRBV4-3 and TRBJ1-4, with D maybe TRBD1 (5 bases). CDR1 and CDR2 (germline): LGHNA, YSLEER. V was clipped by 4 bases and J by 0 bases, with 9 bases between them. The CDR3 spans 15 residues. CDR3 protein: CASSRVGATNEKLFF. The CDR3 DNA sequence: TGCGCCAGCAGCCGCGTAGGGGCAACTAATGAAAAACTGTTTTTT.